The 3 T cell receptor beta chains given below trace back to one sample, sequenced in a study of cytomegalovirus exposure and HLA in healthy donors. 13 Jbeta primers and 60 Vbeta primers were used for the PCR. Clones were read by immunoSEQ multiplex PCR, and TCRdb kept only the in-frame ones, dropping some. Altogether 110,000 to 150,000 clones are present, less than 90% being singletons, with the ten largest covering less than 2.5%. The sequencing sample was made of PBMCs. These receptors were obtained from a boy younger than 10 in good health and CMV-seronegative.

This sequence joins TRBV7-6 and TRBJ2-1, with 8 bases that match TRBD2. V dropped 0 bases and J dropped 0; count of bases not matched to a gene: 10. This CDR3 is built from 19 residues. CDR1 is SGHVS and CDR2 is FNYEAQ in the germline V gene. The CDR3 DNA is TGTGCCAGCAGCTTAGCGCGTTTTGCGGGAGGTCGCTCCTACAATGAGCAGTTCTTC. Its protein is CASSLARFAGGRSYNEQFF.

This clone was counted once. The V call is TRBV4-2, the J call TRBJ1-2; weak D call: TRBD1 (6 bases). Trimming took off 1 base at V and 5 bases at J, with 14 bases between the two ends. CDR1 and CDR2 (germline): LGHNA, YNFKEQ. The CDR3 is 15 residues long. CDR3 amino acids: CASSQGSRQEYGYTF. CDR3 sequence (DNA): TGTGCCAGCAGCCAAGGAAGTCGACAGGAATATGGCTACACCTTC.

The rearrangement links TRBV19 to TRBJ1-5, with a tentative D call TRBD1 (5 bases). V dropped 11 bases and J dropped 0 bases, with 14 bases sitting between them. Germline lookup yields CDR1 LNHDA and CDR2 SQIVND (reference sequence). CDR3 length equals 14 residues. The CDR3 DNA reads TGTGCCTCCTCCCGGGGGGGTAGCAATCAGCCCCAGCATTTT. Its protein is CASSRGGSNQPQHF.